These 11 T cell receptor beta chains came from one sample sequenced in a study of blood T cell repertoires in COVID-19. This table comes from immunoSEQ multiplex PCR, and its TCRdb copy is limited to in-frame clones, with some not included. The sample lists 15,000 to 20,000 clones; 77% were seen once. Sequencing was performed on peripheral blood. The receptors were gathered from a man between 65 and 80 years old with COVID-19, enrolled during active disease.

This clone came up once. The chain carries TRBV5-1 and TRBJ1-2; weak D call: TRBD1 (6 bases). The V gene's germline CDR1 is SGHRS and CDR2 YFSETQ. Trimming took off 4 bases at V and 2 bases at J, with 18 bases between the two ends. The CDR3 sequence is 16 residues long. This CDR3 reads CASSPGGLTGNYGYTF. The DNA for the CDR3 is TGCGCCAGCAGCCCCGGGGGGTTGACAGGAAACTATGGCTACACCTTC.

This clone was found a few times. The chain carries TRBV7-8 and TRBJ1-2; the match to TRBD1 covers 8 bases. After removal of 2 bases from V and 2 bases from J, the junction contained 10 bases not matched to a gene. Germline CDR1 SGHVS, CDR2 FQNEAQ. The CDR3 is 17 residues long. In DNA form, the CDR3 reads TGTGCCAGCAGCTTACGGTTTACCGGACAGGGAAACTATGGCTACACCTTC. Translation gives CASSLRFTGQGNYGYTF.

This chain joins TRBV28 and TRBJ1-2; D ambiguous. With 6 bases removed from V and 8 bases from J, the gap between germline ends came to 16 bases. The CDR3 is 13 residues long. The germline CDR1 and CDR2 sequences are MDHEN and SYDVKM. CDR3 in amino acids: CASREKVGEGYTF. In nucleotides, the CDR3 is TGTGCCAGCAGAGAAAAGGTCGGAGAGGGCTACACCTTC.

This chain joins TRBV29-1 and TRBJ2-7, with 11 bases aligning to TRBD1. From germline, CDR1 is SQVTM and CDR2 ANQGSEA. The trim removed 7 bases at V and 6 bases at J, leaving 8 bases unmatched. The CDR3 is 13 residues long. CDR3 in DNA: TGCAGCGCCCGGGACAGGGGGTCCCGCGAGCAGTACTTC. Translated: CSARDRGSREQYF.

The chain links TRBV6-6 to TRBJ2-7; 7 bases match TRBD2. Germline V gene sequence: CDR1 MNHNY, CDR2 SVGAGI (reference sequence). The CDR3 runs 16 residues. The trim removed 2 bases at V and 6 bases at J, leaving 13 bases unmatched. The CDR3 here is CASSYPPGGSEVEQYF. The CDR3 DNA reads TGTGCCAGCAGTTACCCCCCCGGGGGGAGTGAGGTCGAGCAGTACTTC.

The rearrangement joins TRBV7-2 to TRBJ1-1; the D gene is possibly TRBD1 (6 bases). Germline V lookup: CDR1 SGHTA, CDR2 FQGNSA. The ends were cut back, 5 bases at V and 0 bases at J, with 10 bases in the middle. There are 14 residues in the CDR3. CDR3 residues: CASSQDRMNTEAFF. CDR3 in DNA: TGTGCCAGCAGCCAAGACAGGATGAACACTGAAGCTTTCTTT.

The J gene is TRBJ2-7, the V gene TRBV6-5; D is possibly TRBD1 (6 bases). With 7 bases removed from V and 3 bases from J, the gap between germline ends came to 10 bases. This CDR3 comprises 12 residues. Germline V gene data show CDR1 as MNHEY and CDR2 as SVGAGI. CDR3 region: CASNSDSYEQYF. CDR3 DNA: TGTGCCAGCAACTCGGACAGCTACGAGCAGTACTTC.

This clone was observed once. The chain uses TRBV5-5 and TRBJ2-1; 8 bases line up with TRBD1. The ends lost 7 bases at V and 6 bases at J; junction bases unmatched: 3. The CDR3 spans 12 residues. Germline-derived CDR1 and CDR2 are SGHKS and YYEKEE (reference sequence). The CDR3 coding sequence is TGTGCCAGCGAGGGACAGGCCAATGAGCAGTTCTTC. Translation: CASEGQANEQFF.

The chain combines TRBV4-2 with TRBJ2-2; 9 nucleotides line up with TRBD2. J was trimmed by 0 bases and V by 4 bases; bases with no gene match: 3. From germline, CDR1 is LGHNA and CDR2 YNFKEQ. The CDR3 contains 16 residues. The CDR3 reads CASSPAGGSNTGELFF. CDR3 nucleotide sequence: TGTGCCAGCAGCCCAGCGGGAGGTTCGAACACCGGGGAGCTGTTTTTT.

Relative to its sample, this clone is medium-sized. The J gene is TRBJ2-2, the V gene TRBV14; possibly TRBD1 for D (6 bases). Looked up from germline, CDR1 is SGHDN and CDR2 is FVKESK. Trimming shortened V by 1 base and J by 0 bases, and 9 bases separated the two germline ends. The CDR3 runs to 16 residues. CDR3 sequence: CASSQVAGANTGELFF. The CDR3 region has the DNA TGTGCCAGCAGCCAAGTGGCAGGGGCGAACACCGGGGAGCTGTTTTTT.

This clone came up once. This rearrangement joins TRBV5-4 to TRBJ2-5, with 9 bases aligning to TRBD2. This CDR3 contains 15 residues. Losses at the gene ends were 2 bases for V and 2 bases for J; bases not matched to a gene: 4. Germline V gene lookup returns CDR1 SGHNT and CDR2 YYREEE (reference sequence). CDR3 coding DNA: TGTGCCAGCAGCTTTAGCGGGAGTCCTCAAGAGACCCAGTACTTC. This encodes CASSFSGSPQETQYF.